These 12 T cell receptor beta chains were all obtained from the same sample, sequenced in a study of blood T cell repertoires in COVID-19. The protocol was immunoSEQ multiplex PCR, while the TCRdb copy is restricted to in-frame clones and leaves out a portion. The data hold roughly 43,000 clones, with roughly 89% observed a single time. The sequencing input was peripheral blood. These receptors came from a man between 60 and 75 years old with active COVID-19.

The V call is TRBV12-3 or TRBV12-4, the J call TRBJ2-1; a weak D match, TRBD2 (6 bases). This CDR3 is built from 13 residues. The germline V and J ends were trimmed by 9 bases and 7 bases, with 16 bases remaining between them. CDR3: CASTSIWGNEQFF. The CDR3 region has the DNA TGTGCCAGTACTAGCATCTGGGGAAATGAGCAGTTCTTC.

The chain employs TRBV5-1 and TRBJ2-7, with 10 bases aligning to TRBD2. With 1 base clipped from V and 3 bases from J, the junction kept 10 bases outside the gene matches. The germline gives CDR1 SGHRS, CDR2 YFSETQ. The CDR3 is 17 residues long. The CDR3 loop is CASSLYQEREGIYEQYF. CDR3 sequence (DNA): TGCGCCAGCAGCTTGTACCAAGAGCGGGAGGGCATCTACGAGCAGTACTTC.

The J gene is TRBJ2-3, the V gene TRBV5-1, with 7 bases matching TRBD1. In germline, CDR1 is SGHRS, CDR2 YFSETQ. V shed 4 bases and J 3 bases; nucleotides not matched to a gene: 14. This CDR3 region has 17 residues. The CDR3 protein is CASSLERAGGTTDTQYF. The CDR3 DNA reads as TGCGCCAGCAGCCTAGAGAGGGCAGGGGGAACGACAGATACGCAGTATTTT.

This clone was recorded once. This rearrangement joins TRBV27 to TRBJ2-5; TRBD1 matches 7 bases. Germline trimming cut 0 bases from V and 6 bases from J; bases unmatched to any gene: 4. The CDR3 sequence is 14 residues long. The germline V gene encodes CDR1 MNHEY and CDR2 SMNVEV (reference sequence). The CDR3 DNA is TGTGCCAGCAGTTTATCCGGGGACAGCCAGACCCAGTACTTC. Its translation: CASSLSGDSQTQYF.

This clone appeared a single time. V and J are TRBV30 and TRBJ2-1; TRBD1 agrees at 7 bases. The V and J ends lost 5 bases and 9 bases, in that order; junction bases with no gene match: 4. Looked up from germline, CDR1 is GTSNPN and CDR2 is SVGIG (reference sequence). The CDR3 totals 11 residues. The CDR3 protein is CAWSGGPEQFF. CDR3 DNA sequence: TGTGCCTGGTCAGGGGGTCCTGAGCAGTTCTTC. Combining the CDR3 with reference TRBV30 and TRBJ2-1 gives the whole variable domain SQTIHQWPATLVQPVGSPLSLECTVEGTSNPNLYWYRQAAGRGLQLLFYSVGIGQISSEVPQNLSASRPQDRQFILSSKKLLLSDSGFYLCAWSGGPEQFFGPGTRLTVL.

The rearrangement links TRBV3-1 (or the pseudogene TRBV3-2) to TRBJ2-3; D is ambiguous. V shed 2 bases and J shed 4 bases, with 25 bases lying between them. The CDR3 runs to 19 residues. Germline assignment: CDR1 LGHDT and CDR2 YNNKEL (reference sequence). CDR3 loop: CASSQHGPITTPRADTQYF. The CDR3 nucleotides are TGTGCCAGCAGCCAACATGGCCCGATTACTACCCCTCGGGCAGATACGCAGTATTTT.

The chain carries TRBV2 and TRBJ2-1; D might be TRBD2 (6 bases). Between the trimmed V and J ends, which lost 7 bases and 6 bases, there was a span of 16 bases. In germline, CDR1 is SNHLY, CDR2 FYNNEI. The CDR3 spans 14 residues. The CDR3 DNA is TGTGCCAGCATGAAGGATAGCGGAATCAATGAGCAGTTCTTC. Its translation is CASMKDSGINEQFF.

J is TRBJ2-1 and V is TRBV24-1, with TRBD2 as a possible D gene (6 bases). The CDR3 runs to 16 residues. V shed 2 bases and J shed 4 bases, with 14 bases lying between them. Germline V lookup: CDR1 KGHDR, CDR2 SFDVKD. CDR3 DNA sequence: TGTGCCACCAGTGATTCACGGCGCGGGGATTACAATGAGCAGTTCTTC. It yields the protein CATSDSRRGDYNEQFF.

By its share, this clone is medium-sized. V usage is TRBV7-2 and J usage is TRBJ1-5, with a weak D call TRBD1 (6 bases). Germline lookup yields CDR1 SGHTA and CDR2 FQGNSA. The V end was cut by 5 bases, the J end by 3 bases, with 11 bases between. This CDR3 contains 14 residues. The CDR3 loop is CASSKQGDNQPQHF. DNA for the CDR3: TGTGCCAGCAGCAAACAGGGAGACAATCAGCCCCAGCATTTT.

The J gene is TRBJ2-2, the V gene TRBV6-5; 7 bases align to TRBD1. With V trimmed by 5 bases and J by 5 bases, 2 bases remained unmatched. Looked up from germline, CDR1 is MNHEY and CDR2 is SVGAGI. The CDR3 sequence is 13 residues long. The CDR3 DNA sequence: TGTGCCAGCAGTAGACAGGGTACCGGGGAGCTGTTTTTT. It codes for CASSRQGTGELFF.

This sequence joins TRBV27 and TRBJ2-3; TRBD2 might be the D (6 bases). Deletions cut 7 bases from V and 0 bases from J, with 11 bases between. The V gene's germline CDR1 is MNHEY and CDR2 SMNVEV (reference sequence). The CDR3 length is 14 residues. This CDR3 reads CASTWGVSTDTQYF. In nucleotides, the CDR3 is TGTGCCAGCACCTGGGGGGTCAGCACAGATACGCAGTATTTT.

The V call is TRBV6-5, the J call TRBJ1-4; TRBD1 aligns across 9 bases. V trimming: 5 bases; J trimming: 7 bases; junction bases outside the gene matches: 8. The CDR3 contains 15 residues. Germline CDR1 MNHEY, CDR2 SVGAGI. CDR3 DNA sequence: TGTGCCAGCAGTCCGTCGGGACAGGGCGTTGAAAAACTGTTTTTT. Amino acids: CASSPSGQGVEKLFF.